These 8 T cell receptor beta chains share one sample of origin, sequenced in a study of PD-L1 blockade in urothelial cancer. TCRdb's table, derived via immunoSEQ multiplex PCR, lists solely in-frame clones and lacks some. Of more than 45,000 clones in the sample, 88% are singletons; the top ten hold about 4.2%. Material: PBMCs, obtained around atezolizumab (anti-PD-L1) treatment. These receptors were collected from an elderly man with urothelial cancer.

This clone occurred a few times. The chain is built from TRBV7-6 and TRBJ2-3; TRBD2 matches at 10 bases. The V and J ends lost 5 bases and 5 bases, in that order; junction bases with no gene match: 16. The CDR3 spans 18 residues. Germline-derived CDR1 and CDR2 are SGHVS and FNYEAQ. The CDR3 loop reads CASSRRATSGWEGDTQYF. The CDR3 bases are TGTGCCAGCAGCCGACGAGCGACTAGCGGGTGGGAGGGAGATACGCAGTATTTT.

The chain combines TRBV29-1 with TRBJ2-7; possible D gene TRBD1, 6 bases. This CDR3 has 12 amino acids. V lost 5 bases and J 3 bases, leaving 11 bases between the germline ends. Germline V CDR1 and CDR2: SQVTM, ANQGSEA. The CDR3 coding sequence is TGCAGCGTTTCGGACAGCTACTACGAGCAGTACTTC. It yields the protein CSVSDSYYEQYF.

The CDR3 DNA reads as TGCGCCAGCAGTGAGTCGGTCAGGGATGATGGAAACACCATATATTTT. Amino acid sequence: CASSESVRDDGNTIYF. The chain employs TRBV10-1 and TRBJ1-3, with D tentatively TRBD1 (5 bases). The CDR3 has 16 residues. Germline V gene sequence: CDR1 WNHNN, CDR2 SYGVQD (reference sequence). V gave up 0 bases and J gave up 3 bases, with 12 bases separating them.

This clone was recorded once. The rearrangement joins TRBV4-1 to TRBJ1-2; no definite D call. The CDR3 contains 13 residues. Trimming took off 4 bases at V and 8 bases at J, with 14 bases between the two ends. From germline, CDR1 is MGHRA and CDR2 YSYEKL. The CDR3 DNA follows: TGCGCCAGCAGCCCCCTAGTAACCCAGGGCTACACCTTC. Translating gives CASSPLVTQGYTF.

The V and J genes are TRBV10-3 and TRBJ1-2; 11 nucleotides agree with TRBD1. V was pared by 6 bases and J by 5 bases, with 5 bases of the junction left unmatched. CDR1 ENHRY and CDR2 SYGVKD come from the germline V gene. The CDR3 totals 14 residues. In DNA form, the CDR3 reads TGTGCCATCAGCCTAGGGACAGGGGGATATGGCTACACCTTC. Its translation: CAISLGTGGYGYTF.

The chain has TRBV7-8 and TRBJ1-1; 8 bases align to TRBD1. J was trimmed by 3 bases and V by 2 bases; bases with no gene match: 8. From germline, CDR1 is SGHVS and CDR2 FQNEAQ. The CDR3 has 16 amino acids. The CDR3 bases are TGTGCCAGCAGCTTAAGGCCATCCAGGGGGCACACTGAAGCTTTCTTT. This sequence encodes CASSLRPSRGHTEAFF.

This sequence joins TRBV5-5 and TRBJ2-3; 10 nucleotides align to TRBD1. In germline, CDR1 is SGHKS, CDR2 YYEKEE (reference sequence). The CDR3 consists of 16 residues. V was pared by 5 bases and J by 0 bases, with 6 bases of the junction left unmatched. The DNA for the CDR3 is TGTGCCAGCAGAAGACAGGGGGCTGGGAGCACAGATACGCAGTATTTT. Its protein product is CASRRQGAGSTDTQYF.

V is TRBV28 and J is TRBJ1-2, with 7 bases fitting TRBD1. The V segment lost 8 bases and the J segment 0 bases; nucleotides outside the gene matches: 9. The CDR3 is made up of 15 amino acids. Germline-derived CDR1 and CDR2 are MDHEN and SYDVKM. The CDR3 nucleotides are TGTGCCAGCCGCGCAGGGGGGACCGCTAACTATGGCTACACCTTC. Its protein is CASRAGGTANYGYTF.